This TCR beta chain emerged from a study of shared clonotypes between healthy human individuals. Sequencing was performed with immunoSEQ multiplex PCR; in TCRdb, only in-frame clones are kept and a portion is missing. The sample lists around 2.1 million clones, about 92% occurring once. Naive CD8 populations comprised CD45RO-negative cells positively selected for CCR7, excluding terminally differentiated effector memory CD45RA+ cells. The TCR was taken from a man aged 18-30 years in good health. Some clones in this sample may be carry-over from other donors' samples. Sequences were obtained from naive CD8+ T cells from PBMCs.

CDR3 loop: CASSQDRGSFYEQYF. For the CDR3, the DNA is TGTGCCAGCAGCCAAGATCGGGGGAGTTTCTACGAGCAGTACTTC. This rearrangement joins TRBV4-2 to TRBJ2-7; D possibly corresponds to TRBD2 (6 bases). Trimming cost V 0 bases and J 3 bases, with 12 bases left between them. Germline loops: CDR1 LGHNA, CDR2 YNFKEQ. CDR3 length equals 15 residues.